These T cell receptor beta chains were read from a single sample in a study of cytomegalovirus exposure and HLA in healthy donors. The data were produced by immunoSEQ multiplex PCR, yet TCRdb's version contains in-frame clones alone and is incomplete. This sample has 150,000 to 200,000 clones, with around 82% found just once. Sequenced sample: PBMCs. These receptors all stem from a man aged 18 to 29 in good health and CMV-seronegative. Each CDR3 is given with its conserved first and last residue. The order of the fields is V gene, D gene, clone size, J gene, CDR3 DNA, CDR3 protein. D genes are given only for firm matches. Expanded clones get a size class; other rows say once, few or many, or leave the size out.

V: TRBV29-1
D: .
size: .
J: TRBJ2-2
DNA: TGCAGCGTTGTAGGGGTGAGATCCACCGGGGAGCTGTTTTTT
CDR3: CSVVGVRSTGELFF

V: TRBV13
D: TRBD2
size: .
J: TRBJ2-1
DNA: TGTGCCAGCAGCGTAACGAGACTAGCGGGGACCACAGGGAATGAGCAGTTCTTC
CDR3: CASSVTRLAGTTGNEQFF

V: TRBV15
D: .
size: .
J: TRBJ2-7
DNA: TGTGCCACCAGCAGGGGGGAGGCAGGGGGCTACGAGCAGTACTTC
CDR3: CATSRGEAGGYEQYF

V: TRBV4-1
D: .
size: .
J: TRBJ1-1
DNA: TGCGCCAGCAGCACGACAGTGAACACTGAAGCTTTCTTT
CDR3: CASSTTVNTEAFF

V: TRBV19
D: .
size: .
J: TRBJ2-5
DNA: TGTGCCAGTAGTATCCCGGGACTTCGACAAGAGACCCAGTACTTC
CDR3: CASSIPGLRQETQYF

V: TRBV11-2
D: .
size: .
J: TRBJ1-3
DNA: TGTGCCAGCAGCTTATCCCCGGGTTCTGGAAACACCATATATTTT
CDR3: CASSLSPGSGNTIYF

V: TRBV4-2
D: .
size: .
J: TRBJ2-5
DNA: TGTGCCAGCAGCCGACTCCAGACTACTCGGGAGACCCAGTACTTC
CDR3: CASSRLQTTRETQYF

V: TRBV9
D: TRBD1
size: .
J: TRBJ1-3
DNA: TGTGCCAGCAGCCTGAGACAGGGGGCTGGAAACACCATATATTTT
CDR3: CASSLRQGAGNTIYF

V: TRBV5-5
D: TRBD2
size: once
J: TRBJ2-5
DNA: TGTGCCAGCAGCTTCGCGGGAGCAGGTGGAGAGACCCAGTACTTC
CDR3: CASSFAGAGGETQYF

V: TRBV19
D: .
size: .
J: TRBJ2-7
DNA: TGTGCCAGTAGTGTCAGCAGGAACTCCCACGAGCAGTACTTC
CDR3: CASSVSRNSHEQYF

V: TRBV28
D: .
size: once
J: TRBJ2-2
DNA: TGTGCCAGCACCTCATATTTTTCGCTTGTCGGCACCGGGGAGCTGTTTTTT
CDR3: CASTSYFSLVGTGELFF

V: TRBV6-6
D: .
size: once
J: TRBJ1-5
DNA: TGTGCCAGCAGTCACCGGCGGGAAGCGGGTCAGCCCCAGCATTTT
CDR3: CASSHRREAGQPQHF

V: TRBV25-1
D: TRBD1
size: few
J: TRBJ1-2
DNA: TGTGCCAGCAGTGATGCAGGGGGGTACTATGGCTACACCTTC
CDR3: CASSDAGGYYGYTF

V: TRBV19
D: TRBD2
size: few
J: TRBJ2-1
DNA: TGTGCCAGTAGTCGCGACCGCGGGGGGGACTACAATGAGCAGTTCTTC
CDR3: CASSRDRGGDYNEQFF

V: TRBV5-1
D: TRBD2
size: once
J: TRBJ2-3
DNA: TGCGCCAGCAGCTTATCACCCGGACTAGCGGGGCGAGATACGCAGTATTTT
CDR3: CASSLSPGLAGRDTQYF

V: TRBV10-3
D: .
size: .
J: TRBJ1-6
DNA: TGTGCCATCAGGGACAGCCTGAATTCACCCCTCCACTTT
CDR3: CAIRDSLNSPLHF

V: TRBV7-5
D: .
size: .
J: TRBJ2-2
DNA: TGTGCCAGAAGCTTAGAGGGGGACACCGGGGAGCTGTTTTTT
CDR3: CARSLEGDTGELFF

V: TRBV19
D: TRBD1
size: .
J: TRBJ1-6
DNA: TGTGCCAGTAGTAACTACAGGGGGCCATCACCCCTCCACTTT
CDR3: CASSNYRGPSPLHF

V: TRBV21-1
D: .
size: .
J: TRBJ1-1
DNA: TGTGCCAGCTGGGACAGGGTACCTGCCACTGAAGCTTTCTTT
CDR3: CASWDRVPATEAFF

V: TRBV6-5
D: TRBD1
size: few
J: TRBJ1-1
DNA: TGTGCCAGCAGTTACTTGGACAGGGGAGGAGGAACTGAAGCTTTCTTT
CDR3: CASSYLDRGGGTEAFF

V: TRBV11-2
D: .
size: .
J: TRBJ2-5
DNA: TGTGCCAGCAGCCCTCGGGGGGCCTCAGAGACCCAGTACTTC
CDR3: CASSPRGASETQYF

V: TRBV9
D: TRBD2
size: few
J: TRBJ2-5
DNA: TGTGCCAGCAGCGTCGGGGTAGCGGGGGGGCTGTACCAAGAGACCCAGTACTTC
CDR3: CASSVGVAGGLYQETQYF

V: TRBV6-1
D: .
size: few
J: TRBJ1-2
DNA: TGTGCCAGCAGTACCCGCCAGGACTATGGCTACACCTTC
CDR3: CASSTRQDYGYTF

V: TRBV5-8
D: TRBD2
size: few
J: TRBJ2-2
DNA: TGTGCCAGCAGCTTGGAGGCTAGCGGGAGTTTGAGAACCGGGGAGCTGTTTTTT
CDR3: CASSLEASGSLRTGELFF

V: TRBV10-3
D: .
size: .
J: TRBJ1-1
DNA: TGTGCCATCACTCCGGCAGGCAACACTGAAGCTTTCTTT
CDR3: CAITPAGNTEAFF

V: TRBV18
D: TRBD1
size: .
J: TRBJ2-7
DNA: TGTGCCAGCCCAACTTATGGCAGTACAGGGGGGAACGAGCAGTACTTC
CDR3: CASPTYGSTGGNEQYF

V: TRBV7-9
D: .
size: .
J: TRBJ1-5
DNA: TGTGCCAGCAGCTACCAGGGGAGTAATCAGCCCCAGCATTTT
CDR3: CASSYQGSNQPQHF

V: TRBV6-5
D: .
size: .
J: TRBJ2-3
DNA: TGTGCCAGCAGTTCAACAGGAGATACGCAGTATTTT
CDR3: CASSSTGDTQYF

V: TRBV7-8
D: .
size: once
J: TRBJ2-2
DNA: TGTGCCAGCAGCTCCAGGGACGGGAGCACCGGGGAGCTGTTTTTT
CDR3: CASSSRDGSTGELFF

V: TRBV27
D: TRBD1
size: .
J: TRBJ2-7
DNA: TGTGCCAGCAAAAAACAGGGGGCGCTTAGACTTTACGAGCAGTACTTC
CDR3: CASKKQGALRLYEQYF

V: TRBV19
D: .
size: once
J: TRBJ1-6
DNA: TGTGCCAGTAGTATAAAGGACAGTTACTCCTATAATTCACCCCTCCACTTT
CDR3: CASSIKDSYSYNSPLHF

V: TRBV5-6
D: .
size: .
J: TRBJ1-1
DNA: TGTGCCAGCAGCTTGGTTAGGGGGGGAGCTTTCTTT
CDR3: CASSLVRGGAFF

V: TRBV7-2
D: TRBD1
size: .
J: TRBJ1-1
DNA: TGTGCCAGCAGCTTAAGGGGACAGGGGGCTGGGACTGAAGCTTTCTTT
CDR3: CASSLRGQGAGTEAFF

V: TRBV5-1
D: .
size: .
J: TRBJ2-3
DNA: TGCGCCAGCAGCTTGGGCGGGGGCACAGATACGCAGTATTTT
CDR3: CASSLGGGTDTQYF

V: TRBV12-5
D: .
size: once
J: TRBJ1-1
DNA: TGTGCTAGTGTCCGGGGGGCCAACACTGAAGCTTTCTTT
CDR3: CASVRGANTEAFF

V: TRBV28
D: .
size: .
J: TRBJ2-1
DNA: TGTGCCAGCAGTTTCAGGGAGTTCTTC
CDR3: CASSFREFF

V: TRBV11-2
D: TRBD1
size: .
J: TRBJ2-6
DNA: TGTGCCAGCAGCAGAACAGGGGTGGCCGGGGCCAACGTCCTGACTTTC
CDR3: CASSRTGVAGANVLTF